This passage covers 6 T cell receptor beta chains from one sample sequenced in a study of CD8 T cells in Susac syndrome. RNA, at about 0.45 to 1 ug, was reverse transcribed with random hexamers. TCRdb ran MiXCR on the immunoSEQ multiplex PCR reads and lists one entry per CDR3 protein. The data contain around 190,000 distinct CDR3 sequences, approximately 95% of them singletons. The source material was CD4+ T cells from PBMCs. These receptor sequences come from a human donor in good health.

With respect to this clonotype: One end of the junction is discordant with germline, which a read error may explain. V is TRBV7-7 and J is TRBJ1-5; D is undetermined. The germline CDR1 and CDR2 sequences are SSHAT and FNYEAQ (reference sequence). The CDR3 is made up of 13 amino acids. CDR3 sequence reads: CASSLSANQPQHF. The CDR3 DNA follows: TGTGCTAGCAGCTTAAGCGCGAATCAGCCCCAGCATTTT.

The chain couples TRBV7-2 to TRBJ1-5; TRBD1 might be the D (5 bases). The length of the CDR3 is 15 residues. Germline V gene sequence: CDR1 SGHTA, CDR2 FQGNSA. V was trimmed by 2 bases and J by 6 bases, leaving 14 bases between them. The CDR3 protein is CASSLTRGQGQPQHF. The DNA for the CDR3 is TGTGCCAGCAGCTTAACAAGGGGCCAGGGTCAGCCCCAGCATTTT.

This chain connects TRBV5-6 to TRBJ2-7, with 8 bases identical to TRBD1. Germline CDR1 and CDR2: SGHDT and YYEEEE. V lost 5 bases, J lost 5 bases, and 3 bases stayed unmatched. There are 12 residues in the CDR3. CDR3 region: CASRKDRDEQYV. The CDR3, as DNA: TGTGCCAGCAGAAAGGACAGGGACGAGCAGTACGTC.

V gene TRBV7-8 combines with J gene TRBJ1-5, with D unresolved. V dropped 3 bases and J dropped 2 bases, with 8 bases sitting between them. Germline CDR1 reads SGHVS; CDR2 reads FQNEAQ. The CDR3 length is 14 residues. The CDR3 loop reads CASSLGKGNQPQHF. The CDR3 DNA is TGTGCCAGCAGCTTGGGGAAGGGCAATCAGCCCCAGCATTTT.

The chain joins TRBV20-1 to TRBJ1-6, with TRBD1 as a possible D gene (6 bases). Germline loops: CDR1 DFQATT, CDR2 SNEGSKA (reference sequence). V was trimmed by 6 bases and J by 9 bases, leaving 15 bases between them. This CDR3 is 13 amino acids long. The CDR3 loop is CSAGGQPGSPLHF. In DNA, the CDR3 is TGCAGTGCCGGGGGGCAGCCTGGTTCACCCCTCCACTTT.

This clonotype has only one observation. The chain joins TRBV28 to TRBJ1-1; D is perhaps TRBD1 (6 bases). Germline V gene lookup returns CDR1 MDHEN and CDR2 SYDVKM. V lost 5 bases to trimming and J lost 2 bases, with 12 bases between them. The CDR3 totals 14 residues. This chain's CDR3 is CASSIQQGNTEAFF. In nucleotides, the CDR3 is TGTGCCAGCAGTATACAACAGGGAAACACTGAAGCTTTCTTT. The full variable domain, with the rest looked up from reference TRBV28 and TRBJ1-1, is DVKVTQSSRYLVKRTGEKVFLECVQDMDHENMFWYRQDPGLGLRLIYFSYDVKMKEKGDIPEGYSVSREKKERFSLILESASTNQTSMYLCASSIQQGNTEAFFGQGTRLTVV.